The next 16 T cell receptor beta chains were all read from a single sample in a study of human T cells and chemical hapten exposure. Time point specified: pre-sensitization, week 0. Stated treatment: therapeutic diphenylcyclopropenone sensitization with weekly scalp DPC. Unfractionated whole blood was the source from which total RNA was extracted. TCRdb processed the RACE reads anew with MiXCR; each CDR3 protein has one entry. The repertoire includes tens of thousands of distinct CDR3 sequences, 9.6% of them detected once, and approximately 9.6% sits in the top ten. Sequencing used whole blood, obtained in connection with sensitization to the hapten diphenylcyclopropenone (DPC). All receptors come from a woman aged 25 to 39 with alopecia areata. Some clones in this sample may be carry-over from other donors' samples.

This clonotype showed up just a few times. The V gene is TRBV19, the J gene TRBJ2-3; D is ambiguous. The length of the CDR3 is 13 residues. From germline, CDR1 is LNHDA and CDR2 SQIVND (reference sequence). V lost 6 bases to trimming and J lost 0 bases, with 7 bases between them. The CDR3 region is CASRQGSTDTQYF. The CDR3 DNA sequence: TGTGCCAGTAGACAAGGTAGCACAGATACGCAGTATTTT.

Ten or more counts support this clonotype. The rearrangement links TRBV28 to TRBJ1-5; D uncertain. V gave up 3 bases and J gave up 7 bases, with 16 bases separating them. CDR3 length equals 15 residues. CDR1 MDHEN and CDR2 SYDVKM come from the germline V gene. The CDR3 is CASSFGTVISQPQHF. As DNA, the CDR3 is TGTGCCAGCAGTTTTGGAACAGTGATCAGCCAGCCCCAGCATTTT.

This clonotype came up many times. J is TRBJ1-4 and V is TRBV5-4; D might be TRBD1 (6 bases). The CDR3 covers 15 residues. Germline V gives CDR1 SGHNT, CDR2 YYREEE (reference sequence). Deletions cut 4 bases from V and 6 bases from J, with 16 bases between. The CDR3, as DNA: TGTGCCAGCAGCCAGAACAGGGCGGTGGATGAAAAACTGTTTTTT. It specifies CASSQNRAVDEKLFF.

The V gene is TRBV4-2, the J gene TRBJ2-1; 11 nucleotides match TRBD1. The CDR3 is 15 amino acids. With 3 bases clipped from V and 5 bases from J, the junction kept 3 bases outside the gene matches. Germline V gene sequence: CDR1 LGHNA, CDR2 YNFKEQ. The CDR3 DNA reads TGTGCCAGCAGCCACGGACAGGGGGCGGACAATGAGCAGTTCTTC. Protein product: CASSHGQGADNEQFF.

By sample fraction, this clonotype is medium-sized. The rearrangement joins TRBV6-1 to TRBJ1-5; D uncertain. This CDR3 has 15 amino acids. The germline CDR1 and CDR2 sequences are MNHNS and SASEGT. With 1 base removed from V and 0 bases from J, the gap between germline ends came to 7 bases. The CDR3 protein is CASSEEAISNQPQHF. In DNA form, the CDR3 reads TGTGCCAGCAGTGAAGAAGCCATTAGCAATCAGCCCCAGCATTTT.

The chain couples TRBV4-2 to TRBJ1-3, with no clear D. V dropped 0 bases and J dropped 3 bases, with 15 bases sitting between them. Looked up from germline, CDR1 is LGHNA and CDR2 is YNFKEQ. CDR3 length equals 17 residues. This chain's CDR3 is CASSQDSGSVIGNTIYF. In DNA, the CDR3 is TGTGCCAGCAGCCAAGATTCGGGTAGCGTGATTGGAAACACCATATATTTT.

The chain joins TRBV13 to TRBJ2-5, with D possibly TRBD1 on 6 matching bases. The ends were cut back, 4 bases at V and 1 base at J, with 16 bases in the middle. The CDR3 is 16 residues long. The germline V gene has CDR1 PRHDT and CDR2 FYEKMQ (reference sequence). The CDR3 reads CASSSSTGLFQETQYF. As DNA, the CDR3 is TGTGCCAGCAGCTCCTCGACAGGATTGTTCCAAGAGACCCAGTACTTC.

This clonotype showed up many times. This sequence joins TRBV29-1 and TRBJ1-4; 11 nucleotides align to TRBD1. The CDR3 contains 12 residues. CDR1 is SQVTM, CDR2 ANQGSEA, per germline. Germline trimming cut 7 bases from V and 8 bases from J; bases unmatched to any gene: 3. This CDR3 is CSAGTGGEKLFF. The CDR3 DNA is TGCAGCGCCGGGACAGGGGGGGAAAAACTGTTTTTT.

The table lists this clonotype with many counts. V and J are TRBV20-1 and TRBJ1-1; weak D call: TRBD1 (5 bases). The CDR3 length is 12 residues. Germline V gene data show CDR1 as DFQATT and CDR2 as SNEGSKA (reference sequence). V dropped 5 bases and J dropped 3 bases, with 10 bases sitting between them. The CDR3 region is CSAAGLDTEAFF. The CDR3 DNA reads TGCAGTGCTGCGGGGCTGGACACTGAAGCTTTCTTT.

The V gene is TRBV30, the J gene TRBJ2-1; possible D gene TRBD2, 7 bases. Trimming pared 5 bases from V and 0 bases from J, leaving 17 bases between. Germline loops: CDR1 GTSNPN, CDR2 SVGIG (reference sequence). This CDR3 has 16 residues. CDR3 in DNA: TGTGCCTGGGAGCAGAAAGGGGGGGCCTCCTACAATGAGCAGTTCTTC. Protein: CAWEQKGGASYNEQFF.

This clonotype was seen a handful of times. The chain carries TRBV7-2 and TRBJ2-5; perhaps TRBD2 as D (6 bases). Germline CDR1 is SGHTA and CDR2 is FQGNSA. The CDR3 sequence is 14 residues long. V was trimmed by 1 base and J by 1 base, leaving 7 bases between them. The CDR3 loop is CASSLGGAQETQYF. CDR3 in DNA: TGTGCCAGCAGCTTAGGCGGGGCCCAAGAGACCCAGTACTTC.

This clonotype was found a few times. The rearrangement uses TRBV5-1 and TRBJ2-1, with 8 bases fitting TRBD2. Trimming took 2 bases from V and 7 from J; bases not matched to a gene: 8. Germline lookup yields CDR1 SGHRS and CDR2 YFSETQ. This CDR3 comprises 15 residues. The CDR3 DNA reads TGCGCCAGCAGCTTAAACGGGGGGGTTAGTAATGAGCAGTTCTTC. Protein: CASSLNGGVSNEQFF.

This clonotype was counted at least ten times. The chain is built from TRBV24-1 and TRBJ1-2; perhaps TRBD1 as D (5 bases). The germline V gene has CDR1 KGHDR and CDR2 SFDVKD. This CDR3 contains 16 residues. Trimming cost V 3 bases and J 3 bases, with 16 bases left between them. The chain's CDR3 is CATSDGVYLGHYGYTF. As DNA, the CDR3 is TGTGCCACCAGTGATGGGGTTTATCTGGGACACTATGGCTACACCTTC.

The chain carries TRBV15 and TRBJ1-6; 8 nucleotides line up with TRBD1. Germline V gives CDR1 LNHNV, CDR2 YYDKDF (reference sequence). With 3 bases clipped from V and 6 bases from J, the junction kept 4 bases outside the gene matches. This CDR3 is 15 amino acids long. CDR3 loop: CATSSPTGANSPLHF. The DNA for the CDR3 is TGTGCCACCAGCAGCCCGACAGGGGCTAATTCACCCCTCCACTTT.

In this sample, this clonotype turned up once. This chain connects TRBV12-3 or TRBV12-4 to TRBJ2-6; 7 bases fit TRBD2. CDR3 length equals 15 residues. V lost 7 bases, J lost 3 bases, and 6 bases stayed unmatched. This chain's CDR3 is CASTLWGGGANVLTF. The CDR3 coding sequence is TGTGCCAGCACCCTTTGGGGGGGTGGGGCCAACGTCCTGACTTTC.

As concerns this clonotype: A much bigger clone sits one base away, suggesting this may be a read error. The CDR3 protein is CASSLDGDLWGYNF. The CDR3 DNA is TGTGCCAGCAGCTTAGATGGGGACCTCTGGGGCTACAACTTC. This chain connects TRBV7-9 to TRBJ1-2; D perhaps matches TRBD1 (5 bases). The CDR3 totals 14 residues. Germline V lookup: CDR1 SEHNR, CDR2 FQNEAQ (reference sequence). Based on the CDR3 plus reference TRBV7-9 and TRBJ1-2, the full variable domain is DTGVSQNPRHKITKRGQNVTFRCDPISEHNRLYWYRQTLGQGPEFLTYFQNEAQLEKSRLLSDRFSAERPKGSFSTLEIQRTEQGDSAMYLCASSLDGDLWGYNFGSGTRLTVV.